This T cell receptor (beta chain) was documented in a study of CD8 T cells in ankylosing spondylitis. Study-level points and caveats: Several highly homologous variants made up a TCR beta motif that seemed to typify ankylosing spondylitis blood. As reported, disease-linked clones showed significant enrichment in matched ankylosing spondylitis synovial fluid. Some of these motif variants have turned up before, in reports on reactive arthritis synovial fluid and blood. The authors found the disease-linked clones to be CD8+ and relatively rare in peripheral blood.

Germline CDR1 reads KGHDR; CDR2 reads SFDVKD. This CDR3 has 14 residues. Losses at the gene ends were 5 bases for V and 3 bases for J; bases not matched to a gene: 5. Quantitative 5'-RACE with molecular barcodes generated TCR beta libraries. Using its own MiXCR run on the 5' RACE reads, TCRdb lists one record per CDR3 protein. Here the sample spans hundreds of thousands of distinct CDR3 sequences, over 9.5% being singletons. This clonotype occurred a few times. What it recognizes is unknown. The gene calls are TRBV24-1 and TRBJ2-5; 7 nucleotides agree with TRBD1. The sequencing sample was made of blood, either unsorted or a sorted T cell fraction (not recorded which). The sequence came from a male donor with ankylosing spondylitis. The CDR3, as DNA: TGTGCCACCAGTGGTTACACAGGGGAAGAGACCCAGTACTTC. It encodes CATSGYTGEETQYF.